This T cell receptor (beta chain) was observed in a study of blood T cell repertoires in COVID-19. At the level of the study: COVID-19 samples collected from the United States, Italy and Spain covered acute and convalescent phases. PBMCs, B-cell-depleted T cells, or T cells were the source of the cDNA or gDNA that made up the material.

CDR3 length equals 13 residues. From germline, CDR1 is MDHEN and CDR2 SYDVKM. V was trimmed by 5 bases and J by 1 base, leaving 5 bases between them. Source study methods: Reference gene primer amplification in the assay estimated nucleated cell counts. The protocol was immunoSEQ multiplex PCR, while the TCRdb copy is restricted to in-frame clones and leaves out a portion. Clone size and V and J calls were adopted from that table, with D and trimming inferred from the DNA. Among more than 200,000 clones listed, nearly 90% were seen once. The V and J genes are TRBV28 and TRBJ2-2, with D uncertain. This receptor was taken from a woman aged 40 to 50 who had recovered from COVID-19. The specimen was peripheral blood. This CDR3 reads CASSRLNTGELFF. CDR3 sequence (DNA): TGTGCCAGCAGTCGACTGAACACCGGGGAGCTGTTTTTT.